These T cell receptor beta chains were read from a single sample in a study of early stage breast cancer tumors. Only in-frame clones appear in the TCRdb table, and some are missing; sequencing was by immunoSEQ multiplex PCR. The sample has 25,000 to 35,000 clones, around 50% seen once. The sample was breast tumor tissue. All receptors come from a person between 45 and 65 years old with breast cancer. Each CDR3 is given with its conserved first and last residue. The D gene is left open where the match is weak. The size entry is marked missing in some rows and otherwise reads once, few, many or a size class.

j_call d_call clone_size v_call cdr3_aa cdr3_nt
TRBJ2-7 TRBD1 NA TRBV11-1 CASKRDRGSYEQYF TGTGCCAGCAAACGGGACAGGGGTTCCTACGAGCAGTACTTC
TRBJ2-6 NA medium-sized TRBV2 CASSRTASGANVLTF TGTGCCAGCAGTCGGACCGCTTCTGGGGCCAACGTCCTGACTTTC
TRBJ2-3 NA NA TRBV27 CASSLLTSQRDLTDTQYF TGTGCCAGCAGTTTATTGACTAGTCAGAGGGATCTCACAGATACGCAGTATTTT
TRBJ2-3 NA medium-sized TRBV6-1 CASRPLVTDTQYF TGTGCCAGCCGACCTTTGGTCACAGATACGCAGTATTTT
TRBJ2-7 NA medium-sized TRBV2 CASSDGGIRDNSYEQYF TGTGCCAGCAGTGATGGGGGTATCCGGGACAACTCCTACGAGCAGTACTTC
TRBJ1-2 NA medium-sized TRBV7-3 CASSSAGSGYTF TGTGCCAGCAGCTCAGCAGGGAGTGGCTACACCTTC
TRBJ2-7 TRBD2 few TRBV6-1 CASRSGTSGTYEQYF TGTGCCAGCAGATCCGGGACTAGCGGGACTTACGAGCAGTACTTC
TRBJ1-2 NA NA TRBV5-1 CASSAGGYGYTF TGCGCCAGCAGCGCGGGAGGCTATGGCTACACCTTC
TRBJ2-2 TRBD2 NA TRBV7-2 CASSLVAGYTGELFF TGTGCCAGCAGCTTAGTAGCGGGATACACCGGGGAGCTGTTTTTT
TRBJ1-2 NA medium-sized TRBV7-2 CASWGGVGYGYTF TGTGCCAGTTGGGGTGGGGTCGGGTATGGCTACACCTTC
TRBJ2-1 NA once TRBV7-9 CASSLESKQFF TGTGCCAGCAGCTTAGAAAGTAAGCAGTTCTTC
TRBJ2-1 TRBD2 once TRBV6-6 CASSLTSGSSYNEQFF TGTGCCAGCAGTTTGACTAGCGGGAGCTCCTACAATGAGCAGTTCTTC
TRBJ2-7 NA NA TRBV5-1 CASTPVVNSYEQYF TGCGCCAGCACCCCGGTGGTTAACTCCTACGAGCAGTACTTC
TRBJ2-5 NA NA TRBV27 CASSLSARETQYF TGTGCCAGCAGTTTATCGGCCAGAGAGACCCAGTACTTC
TRBJ1-1 NA few TRBV19 CASSIGVAEAFF TGTGCCAGTAGTATAGGGGTCGCTGAAGCTTTCTTT
TRBJ2-7 TRBD1 few TRBV6-5 CASSYTSGQGTEQYF TGTGCCAGCAGTTATACTTCGGGACAGGGGACCGAGCAGTACTTC
TRBJ2-5 NA few TRBV4-3 CASSQAFAAPETQYF TGCGCCAGCAGCCAAGCTTTTGCGGCCCCAGAGACCCAGTACTTC
TRBJ2-1 NA NA TRBV9 CASSLAGQEYNEQFF TGTGCCAGCAGCTTGGCGGGACAAGAGTACAATGAGCAGTTCTTC
TRBJ2-3 NA NA TRBV7-2 CASRLTDTQYF TGTGCCAGCAGGCTCACAGATACGCAGTATTTT
TRBJ1-1 NA NA TRBV7-9 CASSLPGMNTEAFF TGTGCCAGCAGCTTACCCGGAATGAACACTGAAGCTTTCTTT
TRBJ2-7 NA NA TRBV15 CATSRTYRGYEQYF TGTGCCACCAGCCGTACCTACCGGGGCTACGAGCAGTACTTC
TRBJ2-5 NA NA TRBV10-3 CAIAASQETQYF TGTGCCATCGCGGCTAGCCAAGAGACCCAGTACTTC